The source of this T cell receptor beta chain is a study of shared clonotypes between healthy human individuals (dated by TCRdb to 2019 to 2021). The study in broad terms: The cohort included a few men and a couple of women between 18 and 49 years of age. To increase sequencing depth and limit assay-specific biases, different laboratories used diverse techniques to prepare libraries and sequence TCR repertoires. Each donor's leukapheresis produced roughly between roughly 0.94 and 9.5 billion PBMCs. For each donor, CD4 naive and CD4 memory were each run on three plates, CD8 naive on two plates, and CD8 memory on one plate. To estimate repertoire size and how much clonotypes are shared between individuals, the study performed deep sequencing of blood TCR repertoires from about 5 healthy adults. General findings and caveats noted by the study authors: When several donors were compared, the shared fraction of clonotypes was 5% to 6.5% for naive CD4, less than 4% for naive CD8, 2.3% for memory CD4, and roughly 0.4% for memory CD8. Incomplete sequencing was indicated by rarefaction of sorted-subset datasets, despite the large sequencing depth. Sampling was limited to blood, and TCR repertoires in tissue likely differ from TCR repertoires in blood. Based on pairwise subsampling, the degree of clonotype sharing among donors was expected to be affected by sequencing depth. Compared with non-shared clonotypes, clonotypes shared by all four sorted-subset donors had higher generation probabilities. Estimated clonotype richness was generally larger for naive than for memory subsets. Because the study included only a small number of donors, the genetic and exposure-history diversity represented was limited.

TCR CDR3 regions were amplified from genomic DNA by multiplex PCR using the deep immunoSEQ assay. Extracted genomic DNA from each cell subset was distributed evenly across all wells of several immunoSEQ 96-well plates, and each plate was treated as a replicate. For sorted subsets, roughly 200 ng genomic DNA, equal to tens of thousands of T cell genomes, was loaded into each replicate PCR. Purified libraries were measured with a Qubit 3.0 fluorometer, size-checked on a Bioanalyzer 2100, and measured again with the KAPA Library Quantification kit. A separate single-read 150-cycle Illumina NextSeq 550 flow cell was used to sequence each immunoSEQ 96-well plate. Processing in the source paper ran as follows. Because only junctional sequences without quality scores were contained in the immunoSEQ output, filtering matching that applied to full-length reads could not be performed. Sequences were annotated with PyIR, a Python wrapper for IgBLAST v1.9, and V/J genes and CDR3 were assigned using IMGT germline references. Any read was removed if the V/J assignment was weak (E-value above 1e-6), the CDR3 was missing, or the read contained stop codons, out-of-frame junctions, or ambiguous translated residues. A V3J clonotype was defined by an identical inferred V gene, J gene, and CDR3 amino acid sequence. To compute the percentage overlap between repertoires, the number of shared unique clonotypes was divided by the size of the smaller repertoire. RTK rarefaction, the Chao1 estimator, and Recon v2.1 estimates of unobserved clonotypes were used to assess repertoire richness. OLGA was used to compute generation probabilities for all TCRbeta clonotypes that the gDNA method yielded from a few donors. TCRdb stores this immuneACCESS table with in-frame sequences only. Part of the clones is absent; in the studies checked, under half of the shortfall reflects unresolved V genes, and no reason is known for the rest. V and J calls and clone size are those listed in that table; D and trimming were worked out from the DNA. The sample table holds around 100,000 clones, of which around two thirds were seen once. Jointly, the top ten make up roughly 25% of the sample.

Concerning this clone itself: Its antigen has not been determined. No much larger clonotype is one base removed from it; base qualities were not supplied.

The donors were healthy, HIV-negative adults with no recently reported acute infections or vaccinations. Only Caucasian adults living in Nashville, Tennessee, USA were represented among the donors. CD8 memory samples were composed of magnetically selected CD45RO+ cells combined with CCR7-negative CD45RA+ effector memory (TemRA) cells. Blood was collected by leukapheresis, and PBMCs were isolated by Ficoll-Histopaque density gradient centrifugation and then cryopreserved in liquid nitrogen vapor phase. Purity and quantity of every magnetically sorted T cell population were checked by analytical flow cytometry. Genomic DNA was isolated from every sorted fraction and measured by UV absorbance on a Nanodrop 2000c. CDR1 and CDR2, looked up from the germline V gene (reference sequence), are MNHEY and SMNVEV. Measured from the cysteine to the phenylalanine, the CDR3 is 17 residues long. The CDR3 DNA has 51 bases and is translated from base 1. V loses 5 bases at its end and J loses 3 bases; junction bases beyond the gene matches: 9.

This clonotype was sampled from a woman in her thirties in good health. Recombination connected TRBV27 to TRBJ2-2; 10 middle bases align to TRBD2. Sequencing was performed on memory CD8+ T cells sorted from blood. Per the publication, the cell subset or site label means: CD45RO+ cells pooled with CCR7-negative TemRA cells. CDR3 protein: CASSARASGRYTGELFF. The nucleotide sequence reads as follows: TGTGCCAGCAGTGCCCGCGCTAGCGGGAGATACACCGGGGAGCTGTTTTTT.